This T cell receptor (beta chain) was sequenced in a study of blood T cell repertoires in COVID-19. Background on the study: The cDNA or gDNA used as material had been derived from T cells, B-cell-depleted T cells, or PBMCs.

Measured with immunoSEQ multiplex PCR; TCRdb has only the in-frame clones, and not every one. The sample lists about 290,000 clones, approximately 90% occurring once. This CDR3 comprises 18 residues. CDR1 and CDR2 from the germline V gene are KGHDR and SFDVKD. The junction had 14 bases not matched to a gene; V was cut back by 4 bases and J by 2 bases. The sequence was collected from a man aged 35 to 55 with acute or convalescent COVID-19. Source material: peripheral blood. V gene TRBV24-1 combines with J gene TRBJ2-3; 7 bases agree with TRBD1. The DNA for the CDR3 is TGTGCCACCAGTGACCCCTCCGGACAGGTCTTTAACACAGATACGCAGTATTTT. It yields the protein CATSDPSGQVFNTDTQYF.